This is a list of T cell receptor beta chains from one sample in a study of blood T cell repertoires in COVID-19. Profiling relied on immunoSEQ multiplex PCR, and the TCRdb table lists in-frame clones only, not all of them. Counted here are 20,000 to 25,000 clones, 80% to 90% occurring once; the ten biggest clones make up roughly 3.5%. Sequencing was performed on peripheral blood. The receptors shown here come from a man aged 45 to 65 with active COVID-19. Each CDR3 is given without its conserved first and last residue.

v_gene,j_gene,CDR3aa
TRBV5-1,TRBJ2-1,ASSLVGGYGQF
TRBV11-3,TRBJ2-3,ASSRGTSGRTDTQY
TRBV9,TRBJ1-6,ASSVQGTDYSPLH
TRBV9,TRBJ2-1,ASSVAGGFYNEQF
TRBV30,TRBJ2-5,AWSVGLAGPFQETQY
TRBV7-9,TRBJ2-7,ASSFIEDRAYEQY
TRBV5-6,TRBJ1-2,ASSLAGGGAVYGYT
TRBV18,TRBJ1-5,ASSPLGNSNQPQH
TRBV7-9,TRBJ1-5,ASSLAASNQPQH
TRBV10-2,TRBJ2-5,ASSVGSGGGIQETQY
TRBV2,TRBJ1-5,ASNRGNQPQH
TRBV2,TRBJ1-4,ASSELGTVDEKLF
TRBV2,TRBJ1-2,ARQGQGGYT
TRBV30,TRBJ2-7,AWGIGTGGPYEQY
TRBV29-1,TRBJ1-3,SVLQGAVGNTIY
TRBV4-2,TRBJ2-5,ASSRTDQETQY
TRBV19,TRBJ1-5,ASSRTGINQPQH
TRBV7-2,TRBJ2-5,ASIRGGQETQY
TRBV19,TRBJ2-2,ASTPLAGADGELF
TRBV7-8,TRBJ1-1,ASSRGTSGQEAF
TRBV28,TRBJ1-4,ASSFSVLLREKLF
TRBV6-6,TRBJ2-5,ASSPRTSLGETQY
TRBV5-4,TRBJ1-3,ASSHRTGELGNTIY
TRBV7-2,TRBJ2-1,ASSPHSGGANDEQF
TRBV4-1,TRBJ1-5,ASSQGAYSNQPQH
TRBV5-6,TRBJ2-5,ASRKGLDQETQY
TRBV5-6,TRBJ1-5,ASSLGQSNQPQH
TRBV15,TRBJ1-2,ATGGDYGYT
TRBV4-3,TRBJ1-2,ASSQEGGAKSGYT
TRBV29-1,TRBJ2-5,SAGFGGGETQY
TRBV19,TRBJ2-1,ASTRRGPHNEQF
TRBV5-1,TRBJ2-1,ASSGGQGPNEQF
TRBV7-2,TRBJ1-5,ASRFRQGADQPQH
TRBV9,TRBJ2-3,ASSVARGGTDTQY
TRBV3-1/TRBV3-2,TRBJ2-7,ASSQGGRGSSYEQY
TRBV5-1,TRBJ1-1,ASSSGSFRGEAF
TRBV9,TRBJ2-2,ASSVEAGGRSTGELF
TRBV7-8,TRBJ1-1,ASSLERSTEAF
TRBV7-9,TRBJ2-3,ATNGGRGNTDTQY
TRBV28,TRBJ2-7,ASSQRADSEQY
TRBV2,TRBJ1-6,ASSRDRVDSPLH
TRBV27,TRBJ2-2,ASSLGLGELF
TRBV19,TRBJ2-5,ASSIVSGETQY
TRBV3-1/TRBV3-2,TRBJ2-7,ASSQAGTGSYEQY
TRBV2,TRBJ2-3,ASSNTESTDTQY
TRBV6-6,TRBJ1-5,ASSLGQGYNQPQH
TRBV5-4,TRBJ2-7,ASSRSRSANEQY
TRBV3-1/TRBV3-2,TRBJ2-1,ASSQMANSYNEQF
TRBV6-2/TRBV6-3,TRBJ2-3,ASSSNPGGLTDTQY
TRBV5-1,TRBJ1-2,ASSPRVGIQAHNYGYT
TRBV7-9,TRBJ1-2,ASSFDRAGGYT